This entry lists 19 T cell receptor beta chains sequenced from one sample in a study of cytomegalovirus exposure and HLA in healthy donors (dated by TCRdb to the late 2010s). Library preparation used the immunoSEQ multiplex PCR assay. For the multiplex PCR, a mixture combining 60 forward primers for TCR Vbeta segments and 13 reverse primers for TCR Jbeta segments was used. TCRdb holds this immuneACCESS table with in-frame rearrangements only. Some clones are missing; in checked studies, unresolved V genes explain under half, and the rest has no known cause. This sample is represented by some 180,000 clones; approximately 82% of them were singletons. Approximately 1.5% of the sample is in the top ten clones. Sequences were obtained from PBMCs. All receptors come from a woman between 18 and 29 years old in good health and CMV-seronegative.

J is TRBJ2-1 and V is TRBV7-2, with 14 bases aligning to TRBD2. The CDR3 runs 17 residues. V trimming: 3 bases; J trimming: 8 bases; junction bases outside the gene matches: 9. CDR1 is SGHTA and CDR2 is FQGNSA in the germline V gene. CDR3 in amino acids: CASSFTGTSGSRDEQFF. The CDR3 nucleotides read TGTGCCAGCAGCTTTACCGGGACTAGCGGGAGTAGGGATGAGCAGTTCTTC.

This chain links TRBV27 with TRBJ1-2, with 9 positions matching TRBD1. Germline V gene sequence: CDR1 MNHEY, CDR2 SMNVEV (reference sequence). The CDR3 covers 14 residues. Germline trimming cut 2 bases from V and 5 bases from J; bases unmatched to any gene: 3. In DNA form, the CDR3 reads TGTGCCAGCAGTTTAGCCGGGACAGGGTATGGCTACACCTTC. It is translated as CASSLAGTGYGYTF.

The sample holds a few counts of this clone. The chain joins TRBV18 to TRBJ2-3; 8 positions agree with TRBD2. Germline V CDR1 and CDR2: KGHSH, LQKENI. The CDR3 sequence is 16 residues long. The V gene end was trimmed by 2 bases and the J gene end by 2 bases; junction bases not matched to a gene: 6. The CDR3 region has the DNA TGTGCCAGCTCACCATGGGCTAGCGGGCTCACAGATACGCAGTATTTT. As protein: CASSPWASGLTDTQYF.

The chain carries TRBV18 and TRBJ1-5; TRBD1 agrees at 10 bases. J lost 2 bases, V lost 6 bases, and 7 bases had no gene match. The germline V gene has CDR1 KGHSH and CDR2 LQKENI. The length of the CDR3 is 16 residues. Written as DNA, the CDR3 is TGTGCCAGCTCCCTGACAGGGGGCAGCGGCAATCAGCCCCAGCATTTT. It specifies CASSLTGGSGNQPQHF.

The rearrangement links TRBV13 to TRBJ2-1, with 10 positions matching TRBD2. J gave up 1 base and V 5 bases, and 8 bases lay outside the gene matches. This CDR3 is built from 17 residues. Germline CDR1 is PRHDT and CDR2 is FYEKMQ (reference sequence). CDR3 region: CASSGSSGRRSYNEQFF. The CDR3 DNA sequence: TGTGCCAGCAGCGGGAGTAGCGGGAGGAGGTCCTACAATGAGCAGTTCTTC. The variable domain in full, with the rest retrieved from reference TRBV13 and TRBJ2-1, is AAGVIQSPRHLIKEKRETATLKCYPIPRHDTVYWYQQGPGQDPQFLISFYEKMQSDKGSIPDRFSAQQFSDYHSELNMSSLELGDSALYFCASSGSSGRRSYNEQFFGPGTRLTVL.

This chain joins TRBV30 and TRBJ1-4; weak D call: TRBD1 (5 bases). Germline V CDR1 and CDR2: GTSNPN, SVGIG (reference sequence). V dropped 3 bases and J dropped 4 bases, with 9 bases sitting between them. The CDR3 covers 13 residues. The CDR3 region is CAWSDDSNEKLFF. The CDR3 nucleotides read TGTGCCTGGAGCGACGACAGTAATGAAAAACTGTTTTTT.

This clone was recorded only once. The V gene is TRBV7-2, the J gene TRBJ2-3; 10 bases line up with TRBD2. Germline assignment: CDR1 SGHTA and CDR2 FQGNSA. V dropped 7 bases and J dropped 1; count of bases not matched to a gene: 11. The CDR3 contains 17 residues. CDR3 in amino acids: CASKIIAGGEGTDTQYF. Here the CDR3 DNA reads TGTGCCAGCAAAATAATAGCGGGAGGCGAAGGCACAGATACGCAGTATTTT.

The rearrangement links TRBV18 to TRBJ2-3; 9 nucleotides align to TRBD2. Trimming cost V 10 bases and J 6 bases; bases outside gene matches: 17. CDR1 and CDR2 from the germline V gene are KGHSH and LQKENI. The CDR3 has 16 amino acids. The CDR3 coding sequence is TGTGCCACCCACACGGATCGTTTAGCGGGGGCGGATACGCAGTATTTT. This encodes CATHTDRLAGADTQYF.

Written as DNA, the CDR3 is TGTGCCAGCAGTTTATCTGGGCACGGTCTAACAGGGGAGGACGGCTACACCTTC. Protein sequence: CASSLSGHGLTGEDGYTF. The V and J genes are TRBV28 and TRBJ1-2; 7 bases match TRBD1. This CDR3 region has 18 residues. Trimming cost V 1 base and J 8 bases; bases outside gene matches: 19. Per the germline V gene, CDR1 is MDHEN and CDR2 is SYDVKM.

The chain recombines TRBV5-1 with TRBJ2-7; TRBD2 aligns across 8 bases. V was clipped by 0 bases and J by 0 bases; unmatched bases: 5. The germline CDR1 and CDR2 sequences are SGHRS and YFSETQ. The CDR3 extends over 16 amino acids. This CDR3 is CASSLELAVSSYEQYF. CDR3 bases: TGCGCCAGCAGCTTGGAACTAGCGGTGAGCTCCTACGAGCAGTACTTC.

This chain connects TRBV28 to TRBJ2-5; weak D call: TRBD1 (5 bases). Germline V lookup: CDR1 MDHEN, CDR2 SYDVKM. The V and J ends lost 3 bases and 7 bases respectively, with 12 bases between them. The CDR3 runs 13 residues. The CDR3 loop is CASSFRTPVTQYF. DNA for the CDR3: TGTGCCAGCAGTTTTCGGACACCCGTGACCCAGTACTTC.

V is TRBV28 and J is TRBJ2-1, with D perhaps TRBD2 (6 bases). Germline V gene sequence: CDR1 MDHEN, CDR2 SYDVKM. This CDR3 region has 14 residues. V lost 8 bases to trimming and J lost 2 bases, with 13 bases between them. DNA of the CDR3: TGTGCCAGCGGAGGGACTGCCACCTACAATGAGCAGTTCTTC. It is translated as CASGGTATYNEQFF.

This clone was observed a handful of times. The chain employs TRBV4-3 and TRBJ2-7, with TRBD2 as a possible D gene (7 bases). V was pared by 3 bases and J by 6 bases, with 12 bases between. The CDR3 spans 13 residues. Germline lookup yields CDR1 LGHNA and CDR2 YSLEER. CDR3: CASSQEGGSEQYF. CDR3 nucleotides: TGCGCCAGCAGCCAGGAGGGGGGGTCCGAGCAGTACTTC.

The chain employs TRBV7-8 and TRBJ2-2; tentatively, D is TRBD2 (6 bases). Germline V CDR1 and CDR2: SGHVS, FQNEAQ. The germline V and J ends were trimmed by 0 bases and 1 base, with 12 bases remaining between them. The CDR3 has 17 residues. The CDR3 loop reads CASSLAGGTKNTGELFF. In DNA, the CDR3 is TGTGCCAGCAGCTTAGCGGGAGGAACGAAGAACACCGGGGAGCTGTTTTTT.

The gene calls are TRBV4-3 and TRBJ2-1; 9 nucleotides line up with TRBD2. Trimming took 0 bases from V and 12 from J; bases not matched to a gene: 3. CDR1 and CDR2 from the germline V gene are LGHNA and YSLEER. The CDR3 runs 13 residues. The CDR3 nucleotides are TGCGCCAGCAGCCAAGATGAAGCGGGAGGGCAGTTCTTC. Translation gives CASSQDEAGGQFF.

This clone was recorded only once. The rearrangement links TRBV28 to TRBJ2-7; D gene unclear. V lost 3 bases to trimming and J lost 7 bases, with 7 bases between them. CDR3 length equals 11 residues. The germline V gene has CDR1 MDHEN and CDR2 SYDVKM. The CDR3 reads CASSFVSEQYF. CDR3 nucleotides: TGTGCCAGCAGTTTCGTTTCGGAGCAGTACTTC.

The rearrangement links TRBV28 to TRBJ2-5, with D possibly matching TRBD1 (6 bases). CDR3 size: 14 residues. V dropped 6 bases and J dropped 5 bases, with 16 bases sitting between them. Germline V gives CDR1 MDHEN, CDR2 SYDVKM. In DNA form, the CDR3 reads TGTGCCAGCAGGGTTCCGGGACAAAGGGAGACCCAGTACTTC. Its translation: CASRVPGQRETQYF.

The chain combines TRBV10-2 with TRBJ1-5; TRBD1 matches at 7 bases. Germline assignment: CDR1 WSHSY and CDR2 SAAADI. The V and J ends lost 3 bases and 6 bases, in that order; junction bases with no gene match: 5. The CDR3 loop spans 14 amino acids. The CDR3 protein is CASSDDREGQPQHF. The CDR3 DNA reads as TGCGCCAGCAGTGACGACAGGGAAGGTCAGCCCCAGCATTTT.

The table lists this clone with a count of one. The chain combines TRBV10-2 with TRBJ2-1; tentatively, D is TRBD2 (5 bases). With 4 bases removed from V and 6 bases from J, the gap between germline ends came to 10 bases. This CDR3 spans 13 amino acids. Germline V gene data show CDR1 as WSHSY and CDR2 as SAAADI. CDR3 loop: CASSGSSINEQFF. In nucleotides, the CDR3 is TGCGCCAGCAGTGGCTCTAGCATCAATGAGCAGTTCTTC.